The sequence of this TCR beta chain was determined in a study of T cells in localized non-small cell lung cancer. Trimming stripped 4 bases from V and 6 bases from J, with 13 bases between. The V gene's germline CDR1 is KGHSH and CDR2 LQKENI. The CDR3 is made up of 13 amino acids. Only in-frame clones appear in the TCRdb table, and some are missing; sequencing was by immunoSEQ multiplex PCR. The sample records around 26,000 clones, around 93% being singletons. Study-level results: Owing to sequencing of a solitary tumor region, heterogeneity cannot be discounted. Exceeding tumor, uninvolved adjacent lung had the highest T cell clonality.

This clone was seen more than once but under ten times. As yet, its antigen is unknown. This chain joins TRBV18 and TRBJ2-7; the D is unclear. The sample consisted of peripheral blood, taken before any cancer treatment. This clonotype was obtained from a female donor of 60 years or more with stage II squamous cell lung carcinoma. As DNA, the CDR3 is TGTGCCAGCTCACAGGCCGTTTCGGGCGAGCAGTACTTC. It encodes CASSQAVSGEQYF. The full variable domain, its missing parts supplied by reference TRBV18 and TRBJ2-7, is NAGVMQNPRHLVRRRGQEARLRCSPMKGHSHVYWYRQLPEEGLKFMVYLQKENIIDESGMPKERFSAEFPKEGPSILRIQQVVRGDSAAYFCASSQAVSGEQYFGPGTRLTVT.